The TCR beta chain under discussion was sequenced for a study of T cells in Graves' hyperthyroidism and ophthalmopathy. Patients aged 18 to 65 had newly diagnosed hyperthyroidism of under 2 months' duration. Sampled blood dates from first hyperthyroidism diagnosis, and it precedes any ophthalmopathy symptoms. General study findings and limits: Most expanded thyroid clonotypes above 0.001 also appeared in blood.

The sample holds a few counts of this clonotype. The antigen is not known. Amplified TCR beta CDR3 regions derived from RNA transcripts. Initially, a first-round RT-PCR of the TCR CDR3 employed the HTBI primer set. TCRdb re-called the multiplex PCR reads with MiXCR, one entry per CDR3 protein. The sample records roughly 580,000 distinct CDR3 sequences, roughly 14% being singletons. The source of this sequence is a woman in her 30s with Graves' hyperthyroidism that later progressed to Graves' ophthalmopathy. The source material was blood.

The CDR3 DNA follows: TGTGCCAGCCAAGATGGAGGTATGGGCATTCAGTACTTC. Its protein is CASQDGGMGIQYF. This sequence joins TRBV6-1 and TRBJ2-4; possibly TRBD2 for D (5 bases). The germline gives CDR1 MNHNS, CDR2 SASEGT. V dropped 8 bases and J dropped 9 bases, with 17 bases sitting between them. This CDR3 is built from 13 residues.